This T cell receptor (beta chain) stems from a study of blood T cell repertoires in COVID-19. Background on the study: Samples taken during acute and convalescent COVID-19 were collected in the United States, Italy and Spain.

Germline CDR1 SGDLS, CDR2 YYNGEE. This CDR3 has 15 amino acids. V was cut by 0 bases and J by 3 bases, with 13 bases left in between. The cohort comprised adults aged roughly 18 to 95 years residing in approximately 25 US areas. Cohorts were assigned according to the clinical history that participants reported. In the original workflow: By means of reference gene primer amplification, nucleated cell counts were estimated. TCRdb's copy holds only in-frame clones and misses some; the assay was immunoSEQ multiplex PCR. V, J and clone size are those of that table, while D and trimming were read from the DNA. The sample carries fewer than 500,000 clones, around 91% recorded once.

This TCR was sampled from a man aged 30-40 years who had recovered from COVID-19. This rearrangement joins TRBV9 to TRBJ2-7; no clear D gene. The material sequenced was PBMCs or T cells enriched from blood (not recorded which). The CDR3 sequence is CASSVADSASYEQYF. The CDR3 bases are TGTGCCAGCAGCGTAGCCGACTCAGCCAGCTACGAGCAGTACTTC.